One and the same sample provided the 6 T cell receptor beta chains below, sequenced in a study of blood T cell repertoires in COVID-19. Produced via immunoSEQ multiplex PCR; TCRdb's table is partial and in-frame only. In the table there are 95,000 to 130,000 clones, over 75% of which are singletons. The sample taken for sequencing was peripheral blood. These receptor sequences come from a human donor with active COVID-19. The donor label of this sample is uncertain.

The chain joins TRBV6-4 to TRBJ2-5, with 7 bases lining up with TRBD1. The CDR3 runs 13 residues. Germline lookup yields CDR1 MRHNA and CDR2 SNTAGT. V dropped 5 bases and J dropped 3; count of bases not matched to a gene: 3. CDR3 nucleotide sequence: TGTGCCAGCAGTCGGGACAGAGAAGAGACCCAGTACTTC. The encoded protein is CASSRDREETQYF.

This chain joins TRBV15 and TRBJ2-7; D gene unclear. Trimming stripped 0 bases from V and 2 bases from J, with 5 bases between. CDR1 is LNHNV, CDR2 YYDKDF, per germline (reference sequence). The CDR3 sequence is 13 residues long. CDR3 sequence reads: CATSRDQAYEQYF. The CDR3 nucleotides are TGTGCCACCAGCAGAGATCAGGCCTACGAGCAGTACTTC.

The genes are TRBV5-6 and TRBJ2-1, with TRBD1 as a possible D gene (5 bases). The CDR3 spans 14 residues. The V gene's germline CDR1 is SGHDT and CDR2 YYEEEE. Trimming removed 4 bases from V and 0 bases from J, with 8 bases in between. The CDR3 reads CASSPQGSYNEQFF. In DNA, the CDR3 is TGTGCCAGCAGCCCTCAGGGCTCCTACAATGAGCAGTTCTTC.

CDR3 protein: CASSFGRAYEQYF. DNA of the CDR3: TGTGCCAGCAGCTTTGGTCGGGCCTACGAGCAGTACTTC. The chain is built from TRBV5-4 and TRBJ2-7; D gene uncertain. Germline V gene lookup returns CDR1 SGHNT and CDR2 YYREEE (reference sequence). The CDR3 length is 13 residues. The V end lost 2 bases, the J end lost 2 bases, and 8 bases lay between the germline ends.

The chain couples TRBV18 to TRBJ2-3; D is undetermined. The ends were cut back, 3 bases at V and 0 bases at J, with 7 bases in the middle. The germline gives CDR1 KGHSH, CDR2 LQKENI. The CDR3 spans 14 residues. CDR3 sequence (DNA): TGTGCCAGCTCACCCCAGACTAGCACAGATACGCAGTATTTT. Translating it yields CASSPQTSTDTQYF.

The chain employs TRBV7-8 and TRBJ2-5, with D tentatively TRBD2 (5 bases). Germline CDR1 and CDR2: SGHVS and FQNEAQ. The CDR3 is 14 residues long. The V and J ends lost 4 bases and 5 bases respectively, with 14 bases between them. The chain's CDR3 is CASSSQRVGETQYF. DNA for the CDR3: TGTGCCAGCAGCTCGCAGAGGGTAGGGGAGACCCAGTACTTC.